The 2 T cell receptor beta chains given below trace back to one sample, sequenced in a study of shared clonotypes between healthy human individuals. Profiling relied on immunoSEQ multiplex PCR, and the TCRdb table lists in-frame clones only, not all of them. The sample includes around 2.3 million clones, around 95% of them seen just once. The sample comprised naive CD4+ T cells sorted from blood. The subset denotes: CD45RA+ positively selected. All receptors come from a man aged 18-30 years in good health.

This chain connects TRBV4-3 to TRBJ1-1, with a tentative D call TRBD1 (6 bases). The ends were cut back, 0 bases at V and 3 bases at J, with 14 bases in the middle. The germline V gene encodes CDR1 LGHNA and CDR2 YSLEER. The CDR3 runs to 16 residues. CDR3 in DNA: TGCGCCAGCAGCCAAGATCCCCAGGGGAGGGACACTGAAGCTTTCTTT. Amino acids: CASSQDPQGRDTEAFF.

The rearrangement uses TRBV10-1 and TRBJ2-5; possibly TRBD2 for D (5 bases). CDR1 is WNHNN and CDR2 is SYGVQD in the germline V gene (reference sequence). There are 14 residues in the CDR3. V lost 4 bases, J lost 4 bases, and 13 bases lay in between. CDR3 sequence (DNA): TGCGCCAGCAGTGCGGGATTTTTGGGAGAGACCCAGTACTTC. Translated: CASSAGFLGETQYF.